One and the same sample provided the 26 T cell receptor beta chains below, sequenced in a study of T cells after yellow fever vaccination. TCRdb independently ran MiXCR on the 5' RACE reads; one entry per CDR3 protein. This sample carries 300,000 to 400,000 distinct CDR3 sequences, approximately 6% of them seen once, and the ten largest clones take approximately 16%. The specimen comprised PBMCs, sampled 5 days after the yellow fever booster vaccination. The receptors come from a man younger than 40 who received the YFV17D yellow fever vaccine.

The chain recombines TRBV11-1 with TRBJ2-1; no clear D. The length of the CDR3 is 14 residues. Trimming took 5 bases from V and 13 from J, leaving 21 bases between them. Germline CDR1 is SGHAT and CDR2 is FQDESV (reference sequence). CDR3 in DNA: TGTGCCAGCAGCCCCTCATATATTGATAGTTCCCAGTTCTTC. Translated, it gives CASSPSYIDSSQFF.

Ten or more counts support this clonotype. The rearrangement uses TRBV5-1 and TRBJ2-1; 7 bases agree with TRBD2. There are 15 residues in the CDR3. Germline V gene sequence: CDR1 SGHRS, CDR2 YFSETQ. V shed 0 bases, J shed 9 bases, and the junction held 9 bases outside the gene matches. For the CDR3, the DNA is TGCGCCAGCAGCTTGGAGGGGCGGGGGAGTGGTGAGCAGTTCTTC. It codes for CASSLEGRGSGEQFF.

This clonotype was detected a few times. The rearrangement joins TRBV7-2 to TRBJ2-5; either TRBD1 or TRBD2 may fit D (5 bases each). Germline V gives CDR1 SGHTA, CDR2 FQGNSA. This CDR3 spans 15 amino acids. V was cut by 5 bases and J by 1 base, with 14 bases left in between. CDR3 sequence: CASSPKVGVQETQYF. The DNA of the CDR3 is TGTGCCAGCAGCCCAAAAGTGGGGGTCCAAGAGACCCAGTACTTC.

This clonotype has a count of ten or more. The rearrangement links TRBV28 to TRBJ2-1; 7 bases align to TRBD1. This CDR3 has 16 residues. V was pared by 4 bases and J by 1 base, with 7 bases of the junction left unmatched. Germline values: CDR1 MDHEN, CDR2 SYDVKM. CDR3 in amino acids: CASSSQGRGSYNEQFF. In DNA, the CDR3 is TGTGCCAGCAGTTCACAGGGGAGAGGGTCCTACAATGAGCAGTTCTTC.

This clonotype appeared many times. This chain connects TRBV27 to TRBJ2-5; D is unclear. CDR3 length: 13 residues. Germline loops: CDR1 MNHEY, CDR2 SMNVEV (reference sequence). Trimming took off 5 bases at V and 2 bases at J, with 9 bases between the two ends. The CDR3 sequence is CASSRQSQETQYF. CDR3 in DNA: TGTGCCAGCAGTCGACAATCACAAGAGACCCAGTACTTC.

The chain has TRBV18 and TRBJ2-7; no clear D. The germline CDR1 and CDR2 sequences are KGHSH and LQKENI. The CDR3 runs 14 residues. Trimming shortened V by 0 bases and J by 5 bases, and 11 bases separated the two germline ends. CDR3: CASSPPALADEQYF. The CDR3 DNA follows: TGTGCCAGCTCACCACCGGCGCTGGCGGACGAGCAGTACTTC. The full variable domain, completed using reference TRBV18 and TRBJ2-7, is NAGVMQNPRHLVRRRGQEARLRCSPMKGHSHVYWYRQLPEEGLKFMVYLQKENIIDESGMPKERFSAEFPKEGPSILRIQQVVRGDSAAYFCASSPPALADEQYFGPGTRLTVT.

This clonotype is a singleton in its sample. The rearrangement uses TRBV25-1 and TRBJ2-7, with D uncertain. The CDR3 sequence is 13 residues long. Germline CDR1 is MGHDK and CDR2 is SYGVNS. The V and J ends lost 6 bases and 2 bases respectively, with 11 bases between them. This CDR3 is CASRELRAYEQYF. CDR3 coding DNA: TGTGCCAGCAGAGAACTACGGGCCTACGAGCAGTACTTC.

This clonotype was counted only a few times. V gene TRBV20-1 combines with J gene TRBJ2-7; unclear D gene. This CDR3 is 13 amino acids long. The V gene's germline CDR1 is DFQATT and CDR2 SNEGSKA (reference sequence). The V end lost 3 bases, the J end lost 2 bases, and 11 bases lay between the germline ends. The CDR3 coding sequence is TGCAGTGCTAGGTCCTACAGCACCTACGAGCAGTACTTC. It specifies CSARSYSTYEQYF.

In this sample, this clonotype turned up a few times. Here the CDR3 DNA reads TGCAGCGTAAGGGGGTACAGCTCCTACAATGAGCAGTTCTTC. Encoded protein: CSVRGYSSYNEQFF. The chain uses TRBV29-1 and TRBJ2-1, with a tentative D call TRBD1 (6 bases). The CDR3 is 14 amino acids. Germline V gene lookup returns CDR1 SQVTM and CDR2 ANQGSEA. Deletions cut 6 bases from V and 0 bases from J, with 12 bases between.

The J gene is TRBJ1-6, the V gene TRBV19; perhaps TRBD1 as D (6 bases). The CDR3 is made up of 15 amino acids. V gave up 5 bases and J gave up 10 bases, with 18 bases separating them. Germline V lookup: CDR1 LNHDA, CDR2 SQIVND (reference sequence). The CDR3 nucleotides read TGTGCCAGTAGTGACCTGGGGGGCCTAGGGTCACCCCTCCACTTT. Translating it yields CASSDLGGLGSPLHF. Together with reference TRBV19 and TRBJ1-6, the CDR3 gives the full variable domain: DGGITQSPKYLFRKEGQNVTLSCEQNLNHDAMYWYRQDPGQGLRLIYYSQIVNDFQKGDIAEGYSVSREKKESFPLTVTSAQKNPTAFYLCASSDLGGLGSPLHFGNGTRLTVT.

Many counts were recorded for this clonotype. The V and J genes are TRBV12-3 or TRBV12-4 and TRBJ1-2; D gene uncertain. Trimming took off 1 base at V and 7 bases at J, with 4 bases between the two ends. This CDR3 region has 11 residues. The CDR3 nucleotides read TGTGCCAGCAGTTTAGGTGGTGGCTACACCTTC. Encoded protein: CASSLGGGYTF.

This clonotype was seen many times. CDR3 sequence (DNA): TGCGCCAGCAGCTTGTCTGGCGGCAGCTCCTACGAGCAGTACTTC. Its translation: CASSLSGGSSYEQYF. The rearrangement links TRBV5-1 to TRBJ2-7; D gene ambiguous. Trimming left V 1 base short and J 0 bases short, with 11 bases between. The CDR3 is 15 residues long. Germline V CDR1 and CDR2: SGHRS, YFSETQ.

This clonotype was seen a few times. CDR3 in DNA: TGCAGTGCTCCGGACCACCTGAGAGAGAGCGGGAGGTTTGAGACCCAGTACTTC. It codes for CSAPDHLRESGRFETQYF. The V call is TRBV20-1, the J call TRBJ2-5; 9 nucleotides line up with TRBD2. This CDR3 is 18 amino acids long. J was trimmed by 5 bases and V by 5 bases; bases with no gene match: 21. From germline, CDR1 is DFQATT and CDR2 SNEGSKA (reference sequence).

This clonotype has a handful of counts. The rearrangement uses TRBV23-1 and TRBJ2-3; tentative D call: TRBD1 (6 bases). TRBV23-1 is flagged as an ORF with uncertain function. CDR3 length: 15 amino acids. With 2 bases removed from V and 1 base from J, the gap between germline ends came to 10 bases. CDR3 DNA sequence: TGCGCCAGCAGTCAACAGGGGCCGCGCACAGATACGCAGTATTTT. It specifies CASSQQGPRTDTQYF.

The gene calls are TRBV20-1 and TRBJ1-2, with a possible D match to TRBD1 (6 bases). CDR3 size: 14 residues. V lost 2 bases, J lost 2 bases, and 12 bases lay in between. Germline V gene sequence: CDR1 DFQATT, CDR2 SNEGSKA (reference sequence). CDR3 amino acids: CSARRGAGNYGYTF. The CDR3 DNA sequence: TGCAGTGCTAGAAGGGGGGCCGGCAACTATGGCTACACCTTC.

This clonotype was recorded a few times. This chain's CDR3 is CSARRQGGYNEQFF. CDR3 DNA: TGCAGTGCTAGACGGCAGGGTGGCTACAATGAGCAGTTCTTC. This chain connects TRBV20-1 to TRBJ2-1; perhaps TRBD1 as D (5 bases). The germline CDR1 and CDR2 sequences are DFQATT and SNEGSKA (reference sequence). V shed 2 bases and J shed 3 bases, with 11 bases lying between them. This CDR3 region has 14 residues.

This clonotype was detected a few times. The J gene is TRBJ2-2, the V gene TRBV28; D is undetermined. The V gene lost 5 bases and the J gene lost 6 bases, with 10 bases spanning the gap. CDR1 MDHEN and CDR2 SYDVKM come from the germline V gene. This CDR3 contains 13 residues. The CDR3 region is CASSPLGSGELFF. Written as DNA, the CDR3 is TGTGCCAGCAGTCCCTTGGGCTCCGGGGAGCTGTTTTTT.

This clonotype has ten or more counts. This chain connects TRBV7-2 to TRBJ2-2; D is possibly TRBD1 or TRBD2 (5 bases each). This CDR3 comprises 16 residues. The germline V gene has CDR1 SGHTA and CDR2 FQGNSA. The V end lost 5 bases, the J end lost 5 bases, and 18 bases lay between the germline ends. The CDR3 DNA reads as TGTGCCAGCAGCACCCGGACCGGGACGTTAACCGGGGAGCTGTTTTTT. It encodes CASSTRTGTLTGELFF.

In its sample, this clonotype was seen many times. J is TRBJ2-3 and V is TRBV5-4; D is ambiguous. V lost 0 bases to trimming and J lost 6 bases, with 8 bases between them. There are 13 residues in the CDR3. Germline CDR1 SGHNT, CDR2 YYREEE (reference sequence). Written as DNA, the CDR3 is TGTGCCAGCAGCTTGGGGGCTTCGGATACGCAGTATTTT. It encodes CASSLGASDTQYF.

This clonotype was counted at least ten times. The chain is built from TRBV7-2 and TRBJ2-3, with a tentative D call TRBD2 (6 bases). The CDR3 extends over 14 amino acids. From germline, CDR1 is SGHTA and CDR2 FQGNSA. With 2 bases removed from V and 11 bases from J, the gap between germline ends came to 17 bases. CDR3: CASSLWTNPGGQYF. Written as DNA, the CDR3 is TGTGCCAGCAGCTTATGGACTAACCCAGGCGGGCAGTATTTT.

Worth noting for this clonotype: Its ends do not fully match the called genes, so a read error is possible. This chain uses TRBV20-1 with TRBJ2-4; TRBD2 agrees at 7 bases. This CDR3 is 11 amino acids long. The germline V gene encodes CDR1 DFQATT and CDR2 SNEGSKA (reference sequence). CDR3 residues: CSATTGGSENF. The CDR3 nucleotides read TGCAGTGCTACTACGGGGGGAAGTGAGAACTTC.

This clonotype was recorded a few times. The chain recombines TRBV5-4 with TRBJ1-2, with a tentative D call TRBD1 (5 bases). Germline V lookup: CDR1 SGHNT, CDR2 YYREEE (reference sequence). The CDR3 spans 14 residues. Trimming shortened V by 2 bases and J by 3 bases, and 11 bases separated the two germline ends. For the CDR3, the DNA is TGTGCCAGCAGCTTTGACCAGGGATACTATGGCTACACCTTC. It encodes CASSFDQGYYGYTF. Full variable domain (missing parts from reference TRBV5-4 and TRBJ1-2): ETGVTQSPTHLIKTRGQQVTLRCSSQSGHNTVSWYQQALGQGPQFIFQYYREEENGRGNFPPRFSGLQFPNYSSELNVNALELDDSALYLCASSFDQGYYGYTFGSGTRLTVV.

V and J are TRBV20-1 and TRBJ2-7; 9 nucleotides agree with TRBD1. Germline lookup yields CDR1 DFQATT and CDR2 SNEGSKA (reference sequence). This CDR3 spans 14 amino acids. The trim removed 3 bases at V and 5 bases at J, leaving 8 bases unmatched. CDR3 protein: CSARPGTGFNEQYF. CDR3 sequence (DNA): TGCAGTGCTAGGCCCGGGACAGGGTTTAACGAGCAGTACTTC.

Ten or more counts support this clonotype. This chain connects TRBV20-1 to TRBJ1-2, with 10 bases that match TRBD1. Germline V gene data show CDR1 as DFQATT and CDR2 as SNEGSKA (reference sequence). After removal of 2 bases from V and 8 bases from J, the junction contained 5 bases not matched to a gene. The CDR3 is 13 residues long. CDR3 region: CSARRGQGVGYTF. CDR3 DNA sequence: TGCAGTGCTAGACGCGGACAGGGGGTCGGCTACACCTTC.

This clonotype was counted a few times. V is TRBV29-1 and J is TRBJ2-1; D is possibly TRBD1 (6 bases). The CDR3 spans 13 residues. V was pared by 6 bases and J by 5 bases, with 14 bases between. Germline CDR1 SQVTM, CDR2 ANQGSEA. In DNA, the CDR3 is TGCAGCGTCCTCCGAGGGACACACAATGAGCAGTTCTTC. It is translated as CSVLRGTHNEQFF.

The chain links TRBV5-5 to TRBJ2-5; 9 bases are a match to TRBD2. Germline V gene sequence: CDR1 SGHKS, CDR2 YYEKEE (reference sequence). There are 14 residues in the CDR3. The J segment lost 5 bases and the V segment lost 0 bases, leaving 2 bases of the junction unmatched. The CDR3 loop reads CASSLDLAGETQYF. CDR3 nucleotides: TGTGCCAGCAGCTTGGATCTAGCGGGGGAGACCCAGTACTTC.